This TCR beta chain came from a study of HIV-infected children after antiretroviral therapy interruption. Study overall: All children had CD4+ count above 500 and viral load below 50 copies/ml. Children's median ages were roughly 10 years and 8 years by group. Interruption-arm sampling covered weeks 0, 12, interruption end (24 or 48), and about 3 years post-study.

Treatment specified: PENTA 11 planned treatment interruption arm or continuous ART arm. Participants had taken at least three-drug ART for at least 24 weeks. After removal of 0 bases from V and 6 bases from J, the junction contained 6 bases not matched to a gene. CDR1 SGHNT and CDR2 YYREEE come from the germline V gene (reference sequence). The CDR3 is 16 amino acids. In this sample, this clonotype turned up many times. The TCR library was built from RNA with a 3' RACE protocol and unique molecular identifiers. MiXCR, applied by TCRdb to the 3' RACE reads, yields one record per CDR3 protein. This table has more than 75,000 distinct CDR3 sequences, 6.9% appearing once.

The genes are TRBV5-4 and TRBJ2-2; 9 bases fit TRBD2. This sequence was found in a pool of human donors with HIV. This material consisted of CD45RA+ CD4+ T cells from PBMCs, pooled from several time points, taken from a donor given antiretroviral therapy, either interrupted or continuous. Documented subset: naive CD4+ CD45RA+ CD45RO- T cells. The CDR3 loop reads CASSLDLAGSSGELFF. In DNA, the CDR3 is TGTGCCAGCAGCTTGGATCTAGCGGGGTCTTCCGGGGAGCTGTTTTTT.